This T cell receptor beta chain was sequenced for a study of CD8+CD57+ T cells in acquired aplastic anemia. About the study: Yields of DNA that came from sorted CD4+ and CD8+ cells averaged approximately 3.2 ug.

CDR3 length: 14 residues. CDR1 and CDR2 (germline): DFQATT, SNEGSKA (reference sequence). V was trimmed by 5 bases and J by 2 bases, leaving 13 bases between them. Individuals selected for sequencing had exhibited CD8+CD57+ cell expansion on flow cytometry. Genomic DNA served as template for TCR beta VDJ and CDR3 profiling. TCRdb reprocessed the reads via MiXCR and lists one record per CDR3 protein. The sample carries 160,000 or so distinct CDR3 sequences, about 64% recorded once. The receptor was derived from a human donor with aplastic anemia. Sample: sorted CD4+, CD8+, or CD8+CD57+ T cells (not recorded which) from PBMCs. This chain links TRBV20-1 with TRBJ1-5, with D unclear. CDR3 in DNA: TGCAGTGCTCCATACCCGGGTGGCAATCAGCCCCAGCATTTT. This codes for CSAPYPGGNQPQHF.